This is a list of T cell receptor beta chains from one sample in a study of neurological immune-mediated disorders. TCRdb re-analysed the 5' RACE reads in MiXCR, keeping a single row per CDR3 protein. The table shows around 40,000 distinct CDR3 sequences, with about 13% occurring only once. Sequenced material: PBMCs. These receptors were obtained from a female donor in good health. CDR3s include the opening cysteine and the closing phenylalanine or tryptophan. Each record gives: D gene, clone size, J gene, V gene, CDR3 protein, CDR3 DNA. D genes are given only for firm matches. Size values are once, few and many counts, or a class for expanded clones, and some rows have none.

D: -
size: -
J: TRBJ2-1
V: TRBV11-2
CDR3: CASSDGGRTGDNEQFF
DNA: TGTGCCAGCAGCGACGGGGGTAGGACGGGAGACAATGAGCAGTTCTTC

D: -
size: many
J: TRBJ1-1
V: TRBV5-1
CDR3: CASSLVVSVAGTEAFF
DNA: TGCGCCAGCAGCTTGGTAGTGTCTGTGGCTGGGACTGAAGCTTTCTTT

D: -
size: many
J: TRBJ2-7
V: TRBV5-1
CDR3: CASSLGGSGRVYEQYF
DNA: TGCGCCAGCAGCTTGGGGGGTTCCGGCAGGGTCTACGAGCAGTACTTC

D: -
size: -
J: TRBJ2-1
V: TRBV3-1
CDR3: CASSQEFLFLLRRGAYNEQFF
DNA: TGTGCCAGCAGCCAAGAGTTTCTCTTTCTCTTAAGAAGGGGGGCCTACAATGAGCAGTTCTTC

D: -
size: many
J: TRBJ1-5
V: TRBV10-2
CDR3: CASSDSQGSSNQPQHF
DNA: TGCGCCAGCAGTGATTCCCAGGGGTCTAGCAATCAGCCCCAGCATTTT

D: TRBD1
size: -
J: TRBJ1-1
V: TRBV2
CDR3: CSSSVGTANTEAFF
DNA: TGTTCCAGCAGTGTCGGGACAGCGAACACTGAAGCTTTCTTT

D: -
size: many
J: TRBJ2-7
V: TRBV18
CDR3: CASSPPGDQRSYEQYF
DNA: TGTGCCAGCTCACCACCGGGGGACCAAAGGTCCTACGAGCAGTACTTC

D: TRBD1
size: -
J: TRBJ1-1
V: TRBV11-2
CDR3: CAISLGGQGWNTVAFF
DNA: TGTGCCATCAGCTTAGGGGGACAGGGCTGGAACACTGTAGCTTTCTTT

D: TRBD2
size: many
J: TRBJ2-1
V: TRBV5-1
CDR3: CASSYRSGGGYNEQFF
DNA: TGCGCCAGCAGCTACCGTAGCGGGGGGGGATACAATGAGCAGTTCTTC

D: -
size: many
J: TRBJ1-5
V: TRBV6-2/TRBV6-3
CDR3: CASSYGYQPQHF
DNA: TGTGCCAGCAGTTACGGGTATCAGCCCCAGCATTTT

D: -
size: many
J: TRBJ1-1
V: TRBV28
CDR3: CASNTGGVRNTEAFF
DNA: TGTGCCAGCAATACCGGCGGTGTTAGGAACACTGAAGCTTTCTTT

D: -
size: few
J: TRBJ1-2
V: TRBV18
CDR3: CASSPPAGPGYGYTF
DNA: TGTGCCAGCTCACCACCCGCGGGTCCTGGCTATGGCTACACCTTC

D: -
size: many
J: TRBJ2-6
V: TRBV6-6
CDR3: CASSYSSGSGANVLTF
DNA: TGTGCCAGCAGTTACTCCTCAGGCTCTGGGGCCAACGTCCTGACTTTC

D: -
size: many
J: TRBJ1-1
V: TRBV6-6
CDR3: CASSYSYGSAAFF
DNA: TGTGCCAGCAGTTACTCATATGGCAGCGCAGCTTTCTTT

D: TRBD2
size: medium-sized
J: TRBJ2-1
V: TRBV24-1
CDR3: CATSDWGLAGGSTGEQFF
DNA: TGTGCCACCAGTGACTGGGGACTAGCGGGAGGGTCAACTGGAGAGCAGTTCTTC

D: -
size: medium-sized
J: TRBJ1-5
V: TRBV7-3
CDR3: CASSLTSGEPQHF
DNA: TGTGCCAGCAGCTTAACCTCTGGGGAGCCCCAGCATTTT

D: -
size: many
J: TRBJ1-2
V: TRBV12-3/TRBV12-4
CDR3: CASSPGSGYTF
DNA: TGTGCCAGCAGCCCCGGTAGCGGCTACACCTTC

D: -
size: -
J: TRBJ1-5
V: TRBV5-1
CDR3: CASSLDGGSDQPQHF
DNA: TGCGCCAGCAGCTTGGATGGCGGGTCCGATCAGCCCCAGCATTTT

D: -
size: many
J: TRBJ2-5
V: TRBV21-1
CDR3: CASSTDSQETQYF
DNA: TGTGCCAGCAGCACGGACAGCCAGGAGACCCAGTACTTC

D: TRBD1
size: many
J: TRBJ1-2
V: TRBV7-3
CDR3: CASSIRTGGLGYGYTF
DNA: TGTGCCAGCAGCATTCGGACAGGGGGACTTGGCTATGGCTACACCTTC

D: TRBD2
size: many
J: TRBJ2-5
V: TRBV4-2
CDR3: CASSQELAGGIDAETQYF
DNA: TGTGCCAGCAGCCAAGAACTAGCGGGAGGGATTGACGCGGAGACCCAGTACTTC

D: -
size: few
J: TRBJ1-4
V: TRBV5-4
CDR3: CASSFSLATNEKLFF
DNA: TGTGCCAGCAGCTTCTCTTTAGCAACTAATGAAAAACTGTTTTTT

D: -
size: many
J: TRBJ1-3
V: TRBV6-5
CDR3: CASSYGGISGNTIYF
DNA: TGTGCCAGCAGTTACGGGGGGATCTCTGGAAACACCATATATTTT

D: -
size: -
J: TRBJ2-4
V: TRBV20-1
CDR3: CSAPQIAKNIQYF
DNA: TGCAGTGCTCCCCAGATAGCCAAAAACATTCAGTACTTC

D: TRBD2
size: many
J: TRBJ2-2
V: TRBV18
CDR3: CASSPFSGTNTGELFF
DNA: TGTGCCAGCTCACCATTCAGCGGGACGAACACCGGGGAGCTGTTTTTT

D: TRBD2
size: many
J: TRBJ2-1
V: TRBV12-3/TRBV12-4
CDR3: CASSPGTSGYRNEQFF
DNA: TGTGCCAGCAGCCCCGGGACTAGCGGTTACCGCAATGAGCAGTTCTTC

D: TRBD1
size: many
J: TRBJ2-3
V: TRBV27
CDR3: CASSFRTGGGTDTQYF
DNA: TGTGCCAGCAGTTTTCGGACAGGGGGCGGCACAGATACGCAGTATTTT

D: -
size: -
J: TRBJ2-5
V: TRBV20-1
CDR3: CSAPSGADKEQETQYF
DNA: TGCAGTGCTCCCTCGGGGGCAGACAAGGAACAAGAGACCCAGTACTTC

D: -
size: many
J: TRBJ2-3
V: TRBV5-1
CDR3: CASSYGTNWNTQYF
DNA: TGCGCCAGCAGCTACGGGACGAATTGGAATACGCAGTATTTT

D: -
size: many
J: TRBJ2-3
V: TRBV5-1
CDR3: CASSPGTLRVDTQYF
DNA: TGCGCCAGCAGCCCGGGGACTCTTAGAGTGGATACGCAGTATTTT

D: TRBD1
size: many
J: TRBJ1-4
V: TRBV6-1
CDR3: CASSENIGGRGREKLFF
DNA: TGTGCCAGCAGTGAAAATATCGGGGGGAGGGGGCGAGAAAAACTGTTTTTT

D: TRBD1
size: many
J: TRBJ2-1
V: TRBV5-1
CDR3: CASSLRRGQGSNDNEQFF
DNA: TGCGCCAGCAGCTTGAGGAGAGGACAGGGCTCGAACGACAATGAGCAGTTCTTC

D: TRBD1
size: many
J: TRBJ2-5
V: TRBV10-3
CDR3: CAIGTGQGARETQYF
DNA: TGTGCCATCGGGACAGGACAGGGGGCGAGGGAGACCCAGTACTTC

D: TRBD1
size: many
J: TRBJ1-1
V: TRBV7-3
CDR3: CASSLKGAGSGYTEAFF
DNA: TGTGCCAGCAGCTTAAAGGGGGCAGGGTCGGGATACACTGAAGCTTTCTTT

D: -
size: many
J: TRBJ2-7
V: TRBV20-1
CDR3: CSAWGAAPYEQYF
DNA: TGCAGTGCTTGGGGGGCGGCCCCCTACGAGCAGTACTTC

D: TRBD1
size: many
J: TRBJ1-2
V: TRBV6-5
CDR3: CASSWQGARGYTF
DNA: TGTGCCAGCAGTTGGCAGGGGGCGCGAGGCTACACCTTC

D: -
size: many
J: TRBJ1-5
V: TRBV7-2
CDR3: CASSLGGGRGNQPQHF
DNA: TGTGCCAGCAGCTTAGGCGGAGGGCGAGGCAATCAGCCCCAGCATTTT

D: TRBD2
size: many
J: TRBJ2-3
V: TRBV18
CDR3: CASSQLAGLPGDTQYF
DNA: TGTGCCAGCTCACAATTAGCGGGACTGCCCGGGGATACGCAGTATTTT

D: -
size: many
J: TRBJ2-1
V: TRBV5-1
CDR3: CASSLAGDYNEQFF
DNA: TGCGCCAGCAGCTTGGCGGGGGACTACAATGAGCAGTTCTTC

D: -
size: many
J: TRBJ2-7
V: TRBV28
CDR3: CASSPMAGVNYEQYF
DNA: TGTGCCAGCAGTCCCATGGCGGGCGTCAACTACGAGCAGTACTTC